This TCR beta chain is from a study of cytomegalovirus exposure and HLA in healthy donors (dated by TCRdb to about 2017). General notes on the study: An earlier analysis of approximately 600 of the donors reported 250 to 300 Gb of sequence data and 120 million or so unique TCR beta sequences from about 179 million T cells. An early release that covered fewer than 800 HLA-typed donors contained 250 to 350 gigabases of sequencing data and 75 million to 100 million unique TCR sequences. The genetic ancestry cluster associated with self-reported Caucasian donors included 81% of the roughly 400 genotyped donors. The number of donors typed differed by locus, with about 629-630 for A, B, C, DRB1 and DQB1, around 560 for DQA1, approximately 580 for DPA1, and over 400 for DPB1. A later genetic analysis used genome-wide SNP genotypes for about three fifths of the 666 donors, treating that subset as a discovery cohort. An earlier analysis of some 500 of the donors applied high-throughput TCR beta sequencing to assess whether each TCR beta V gene segment acted as functional or pseudogenic. Every discovery cohort repertoire had been produced on one sequencing platform. Roughly 5 DR-DQ haplotypes were treated as single units for association and clustering because of strong linkage in the cohort. Across approximately 400 genotyped donors of the cohort, an average of roughly 230,000 unique TCR beta nucleotide sequences per donor were sequenced, and roughly 17% of those sequences were non-productive. To predict cytomegalovirus infection status, the study combined high-throughput TCR immunosequencing, statistical association of individual TCRs with disease status, and machine learning. The study aimed to test whether cataloging public T cell receptors could reveal signatures of past pathogen exposure. Besides the first cohort of approximately 670 subjects, a separate validation cohort made up of roughly 130 different subjects was used. A later analysis re-analyzed previously published TCR beta repertoires from hundreds of donors and added high-resolution HLA genotyping to study TCR occurrence patterns. The study profiled the T cell repertoires of more than 500 subjects by immunosequencing and related them to cytomegalovirus serostatus. Donor age, sex, ethnicity and CMV serostatus were compiled together with the repertoire data. Class I and class II HLA loci were covered by the typing at four-digit resolution. In the later analysis, no new phenotypic data were used to find candidate immune exposures; instead, reliance was placed on TCR beta sequences and their occurrence across donors. Findings and caveats that apply to the study as a whole: A later genetic analysis reported fewer N-insertions in productive TCRs among donors in an Asian-associated ancestry cluster than the roughly 700-donor mean. The study gave a list of around 170 TCR beta chains associated with cytomegalovirus. CMV serostatus was the only immune exposure information available for the cohort. A further reported finding was that TCR beta sequences accurately predicted the HLA-A and HLA-B alleles for most subjects in the first cohort. A later analysis found that TCR association rates varied across HLA loci, with DRB1 alleles showing the most associated TCRs and HLA-C alleles the fewest. Most CMV-associated TCR beta chains appeared to be HLA-restricted in a later analysis, and the HLA associations seemed to be driven largely by CMV exposure. In this cohort, only TCR beta chains were sequenced, and detectable features were limited by the absence of alpha or paired-chain data. The authors suggested that the approach could potentially be generalized to other disease states and immunological phenotypes. Some IMGT-functional V segments, including TRBV6-2 and TRBV6-3, could not be told apart with the 87-base-pair reads, so those segments were excluded. Because counts were too low, more than 15 rarely observed V segments, including chromosome 9 orphons, were left out of the earlier analysis of 587 of the donors. Sequencing depth was assumed to be roughly uniform across donors in the presence/absence analyses, though that assumption may not hold. A later genetic analysis associated a missense DCLRE1C variant with V-gene and J-gene trimming of TCR beta chains, and an independent cohort replicated the association. A few of the identified cytomegalovirus-associated TCR beta chains were confirmed in vitro to be specific for cytomegalovirus antigens. Linkage disequilibrium might explain the correlated functional status among segregating V segments, but an unknown experimental factor could not be ruled out. A later analysis found that HLA-associated TCR beta chains were more clonally expanded and had lower generation probabilities than equally common non-associated chains. In a later analysis, about 17,000 TCR beta sequences were associated with specific HLA alleles at a false discovery rate of 0.05. A later analysis reported that several top co-occurrence clusters appeared linked to parvovirus B19, influenza, CMV and Epstein-Barr virus. Strong co-occurrence of HLA alleles, especially DR and DQ, made assigning TCR associations to individual alleles difficult. In an earlier analysis of some 500 of the donors, most TCR beta V segments appeared in productive rearrangements about 87% or about 30% of the time, broadly matching IMGT annotations. A group of highly shared sequence variants was considered likely to be a technical artifact of the sequencing pipeline. Cytomegalovirus status was reported to be diagnosed by the classifier with high specificity and sensitivity in both the original and validation cohorts. Because HLA typing was unavailable for some donors at each locus, only the typed subset was used in association tests. Across donors, most TCR sequences were observed very rarely, whereas some public TCRs were present in many individuals.

A single count supports this clone. The antigen it recognizes is unknown. Base qualities are not recorded, but no much larger clone differs from it by a single base. V and J are trimmed by 4 bases and 5 bases, and the gene matches miss 8 bases of the junction. The CDR3 numbers 14 residues from cysteine through phenylalanine. Of all the DNA, just the CDR3 is kept, 42 bases in frame from base 1. CDR1 and CDR2 (SGHRS, YFSETQ) derive from the germline V gene. The cohort consisted of hundreds of healthy bone marrow donors. Cohort members were all nominally healthy when sampled, although unrecorded immune exposures were likely present. The donor tested CMV seronegative, placing the donor among the 300 to 400 seronegative members of the cohort. Every donor gave a peripheral blood sample, and the peripheral blood mononuclear cells from that sample were used for TCR beta sequencing. The Qiagen DNeasy Blood Extraction Kit was used to extract genomic DNA from the blood cell samples.

The library came from the immunoSEQ multiplex PCR assay. For the multiplex PCR, a mixture combining 60 forward primers for TCR Vbeta segments and 13 reverse primers for TCR Jbeta segments was used. A multiplex PCR assay on genomic DNA amplified the CDR3 region of rearranged TCR beta genes. The amplified TCR beta libraries were sequenced on the Illumina HiSeq System as 87-base-pair reads. In the original analysis: Across the 670 or so repertoires, a later analysis counted some 80 million unique TCR beta chains, around 11 million of which were shared by at least two donors. To remove PCR and sequencing errors, raw reads were error-corrected and collapsed into unique sequences using a nearest-neighbor algorithm that merged closely related sequences. To assign V, D and J gene segments, CDR3 sequences were aligned to IMGT reference sequences. Each retained sequence needed at least a six-nucleotide match to both a V gene segment and a J gene segment. Rearrangements were called productive when the CDR3 lacked stop codons and stayed in frame with V and J; all others were non-productive. Following IMGT convention, CDR3 was defined as the stretch from the second conserved V-encoded cysteine to the conserved J-encoded phenylalanine. Sequences without an unambiguous match to a single V gene segment were excluded from the earlier analysis of a few hundred of the donors. In an earlier analysis of 587 of the donors, V segments were called functional above 56.7% productive rearrangements and were called segregating when the between-donor standard deviation exceeded 5%. A statistical classification framework was built for diagnosing cytomegalovirus status from the catalog of TCR beta chain sequences. In a later analysis, TCR nucleotide sequences were compared against IMGT/GENE-DB human TR gene sequences so that V and J genes could be assigned. The TCRdist pipeline was used in a later analysis to assign CDR3 sequences and most-parsimonious VDJ recombination scenarios. A later analysis defined each TCR beta chain by its CDR3 amino acid sequence plus V-gene family, and excluded reads lacking a unique V-gene family. As a way to deal with suspected cross-contamination and a sequencing artifact, a later analysis dropped under 600 nucleotide sequences that were highly shared and had low generation probability. In a later analysis, a clonal expansion index for each public chain was calculated from normalized within-repertoire ranks of inferred template counts. In a later analysis, generation probabilities were computed using a VDJ recombination model fitted to out-of-frame rearrangements, and the results were checked against IGoR. In a later analysis, hypergeometric tests were used to score TCR-TCR, TCR-HLA and TCR-CMV co-occurrence, with a repertoire-size bias correction applied to TCR pairs. False discovery rates were estimated in a later analysis by permuting HLA or CMV assignments 20 times. In a later analysis, co-occurring TCRs were grouped using DBSCAN, and TCRdist sequence similarity was added for clustering within HLA-allele-positive subsets. For co-occurrence clustering, repertoires with fewer than 30,000 or more than 120,000 public chains were excluded, along with several repertoires with anomalous nucleotide sharing. The source is immuneACCESS, and TCRdb retained only in-frame sequences with V and J called. Part of the clones is not carried over; for the studies checked, unresolved V genes explain less than half of this, and the remainder is unexplained. The DNA was the basis for D and trimming; V, J and clone size are from that table. For this sample the table gives over 150,000 clones, of which approximately 84% were detected only once. The top ten hold 4.8% of the sample.

The TCR was taken from a man aged 18 to 29 in good health and CMV-seronegative. The sequence is built from TRBV5-1 and TRBJ2-5; 7 middle bases align to TRBD1. The material sequenced was PBMCs. The CDR3 region has the sequence CASSESTGWETQYF. The sequenced DNA is TGCGCCAGCAGCGAGTCGACAGGGTGGGAGACCCAGTACTTC.